This T cell receptor beta chain stems from a study of T cells in localized non-small cell lung cancer (TCRdb year 2020). A note on the overall study: Comparing tumors with uninvolved tumor-adjacent lungs, the study looked at the T cell repertoires of 200 to 250 patients with early-stage NSCLC. All 250 or so NSCLC patients in the cohort were treatment-naive and had localized lung tumors that were resected. Of the NSCLC patients, around 130 were male and approximately 110 were female, and the mean age was approximately 66 years.

Summary of the overall study and its limitations: Because the study design was exploratory, TCR variables were selected using unadjusted p-values without false-discovery rate correction. Uninvolved tumor-adjacent lung showed the highest T cell clonality, higher than tumor, which suggests more focused antigenic responses in the adjacent lung. Longer overall survival was associated with higher blood T cell density, whereas shorter survival was associated with higher adjacent-lung clonality. A median of roughly 58 of the top 100 tumor clones were detected in paired uninvolved adjacent lung, and around 27 of these tumor clones were also found among the top 100 clones of the paired uninvolved adjacent lung. Because multi-region tumor sequencing was not done, intratumor heterogeneity could not be ruled out.

At diagnosis, tumor, uninvolved tumor-adjacent lung and peripheral blood were collected and then preserved as a mix of FFPE and fresh-frozen material. Blood samples were analyzed as peripheral blood mononuclear cells for TCR repertoire profiling. Points on this clone: It lacks a known antigen. No base quality information exists; no much larger clone differs at one position.

The germline ends are 24 bases apart after V is trimmed by 10 bases and J by 6 bases. Via the germline V gene (reference sequence), CDR1 is LNHDA and CDR2 SQIVND. Including the terminal cysteine and phenylalanine, the CDR3 comprises 16 residues. Only the CDR3 region is kept as DNA, spanning 48 bases read in frame from base 1. The immunoSEQ Assay was used to sequence TCR beta CDR3 regions from DNA. As for the original processing: To compute T cell density, TCR beta template counts were normalized to usable DNA, which was estimated by amplifying housekeeping genes. The preseqR package was used to estimate richness by extrapolating to 400,000 templates for PBMC samples and to 120,000 templates for tissue samples. Clonality was defined by subtracting Pielou's evenness from one. To identify tissue-enriched TCRs, differential abundance testing was run on productive amino-acid clonotypes with a minimum total count of 5 and an alpha of 0.1. The Jaccard Index and the Morisita Overlap Index were used to measure how much the repertoires overlapped between compartments. TCR beta CDR3s were clustered by GLIPH together with public tetramer-defined viral CDR3s, and at least three viral sequences plus V-gene enrichment were required for viral motifs. In TCRdb, the immuneACCESS table is reduced to in-frame sequences with V and J assigned. These tables do not hold every clone; where another copy was compared, an unresolved V gene accounts for under half, and the others remain unexplained. That table is the source of V, J and clone size, and D and trimming were worked out from the DNA. This sample gives around 100,000 clones in total; around 90% of them show up just once. The top ten clones comprise roughly 15% of the sample.

In this chain, TRBV19 is recombined with TRBJ1-4, with the D gene not clear enough to name. The sample consisted of peripheral blood, taken before any cancer treatment. This receptor was obtained from a man aged 40-75 years with stage I squamous cell lung carcinoma. In nucleotide form, the sequence is TGTGCCACTACAATAGGCGCTGGGCAGAGGCATGAAAAACTGTTTTTT. Its protein reads: CATTIGAGQRHEKLFF. When the CDR3 is completed using the reference TRBV19 and TRBJ1-4 genes on either side, the full variable domain is DGGITQSPKYLFRKEGQNVTLSCEQNLNHDAMYWYRQDPGQGLRLIYYSQIVNDFQKGDIAEGYSVSREKKESFPLTVTSAQKNPTAFYLCATTIGAGQRHEKLFFGSGTQLSVL.